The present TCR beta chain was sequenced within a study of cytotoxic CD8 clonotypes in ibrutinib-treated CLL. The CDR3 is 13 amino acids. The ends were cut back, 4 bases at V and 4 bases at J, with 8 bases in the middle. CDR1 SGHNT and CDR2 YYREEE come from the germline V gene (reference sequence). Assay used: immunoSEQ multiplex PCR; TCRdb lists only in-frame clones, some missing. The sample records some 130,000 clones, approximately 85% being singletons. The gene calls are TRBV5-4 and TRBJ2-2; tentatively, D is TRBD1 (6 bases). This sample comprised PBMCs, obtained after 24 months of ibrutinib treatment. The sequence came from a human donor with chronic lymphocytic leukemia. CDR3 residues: CASSIQGTGELFF. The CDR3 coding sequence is TGTGCCAGCAGCATACAGGGCACCGGGGAGCTGTTTTTT.